This is a list of T cell receptor beta chains from one sample in a study of blood T cell repertoires in COVID-19. The protocol was immunoSEQ multiplex PCR, while the TCRdb copy is restricted to in-frame clones and leaves out a portion. Of some 100,000 clones in the sample, less than 90% are singletons; the top ten hold 7.9%. Material: peripheral blood. The receptors originated from a man in his 70s who had recovered from COVID-19. Each CDR3 is given with its conserved first and last residue. Fields, in order: J gene, D gene, clone size, V gene, CDR3 protein, CDR3 DNA. A D gene is named only where the DNA matches it firmly. Clone size, where shown, is once, few, many, or a class for clones that have expanded.

j_gene: TRBJ2-5
d_gene: -
abundance: -
v_gene: TRBV2
CDR3aa: CASSEAPETQYF
CDR3nt: TGTGCCAGCAGTGAGGCCCCAGAGACCCAGTACTTC

j_gene: TRBJ1-2
d_gene: TRBD1
abundance: -
v_gene: TRBV2
CDR3aa: CASRGDSNNYGYTF
CDR3nt: TGTGCCAGCAGGGGGGACAGTAATAACTATGGCTACACCTTC

j_gene: TRBJ2-1
d_gene: -
abundance: -
v_gene: TRBV7-3
CDR3aa: CASSLGPYNEQFF
CDR3nt: TGTGCCAGCAGCTTAGGGCCCTACAATGAGCAGTTCTTC

j_gene: TRBJ1-6
d_gene: -
abundance: -
v_gene: TRBV9
CDR3aa: CASSASEAFLDSPLHF
CDR3nt: TGTGCCAGCAGCGCTTCCGAGGCTTTTCTCGATTCACCCCTCCACTTT

j_gene: TRBJ2-5
d_gene: TRBD1
abundance: -
v_gene: TRBV5-1
CDR3aa: CASSPMGQRETQYF
CDR3nt: TGCGCCAGCAGCCCGATGGGACAGAGGGAGACCCAGTACTTC

j_gene: TRBJ1-1
d_gene: TRBD1
abundance: -
v_gene: TRBV11-3
CDR3aa: CASRTRDRGLNTEAFF
CDR3nt: TGTGCCAGCAGAACCCGGGACAGGGGCCTGAACACTGAAGCTTTCTTT

j_gene: TRBJ2-1
d_gene: -
abundance: once
v_gene: TRBV7-3
CDR3aa: CASSLNLANEQFF
CDR3nt: TGTGCCAGCAGCTTAAATCTAGCCAATGAGCAGTTCTTC

j_gene: TRBJ2-4
d_gene: -
abundance: -
v_gene: TRBV27
CDR3aa: CASSFPGGIQYF
CDR3nt: TGTGCCAGCAGTTTCCCCGGTGGCATTCAGTACTTC

j_gene: TRBJ2-2
d_gene: TRBD2
abundance: -
v_gene: TRBV28
CDR3aa: CASSIWTSGSAGELFF
CDR3nt: TGTGCCAGCAGTATATGGACTAGCGGGAGTGCCGGGGAGCTGTTTTTT

j_gene: TRBJ1-3
d_gene: -
abundance: -
v_gene: TRBV5-1
CDR3aa: CASSLAGPGLTGTIYF
CDR3nt: TGCGCCAGCAGCTTGGCCGGGCCGGGGTTAACTGGCACCATATATTTT

j_gene: TRBJ2-3
d_gene: TRBD2
abundance: -
v_gene: TRBV19
CDR3aa: CASSIRSFAGGYSDTQYF
CDR3nt: TGTGCCAGTAGTATAAGGTCGTTTGCGGGGGGGTATTCAGATACGCAGTATTTT

j_gene: TRBJ1-5
d_gene: -
abundance: -
v_gene: TRBV2
CDR3aa: CASGSFNQPQHF
CDR3nt: TGTGCGAGCGGGAGTTTCAATCAGCCCCAGCATTTT

j_gene: TRBJ2-7
d_gene: TRBD2
abundance: -
v_gene: TRBV9
CDR3aa: CASSSVPETSGAYEQYF
CDR3nt: TGTGCCAGCAGCTCAGTACCGGAGACTAGCGGAGCTTACGAGCAGTACTTC

j_gene: TRBJ2-1
d_gene: TRBD2
abundance: -
v_gene: TRBV20-1
CDR3aa: CSASSGGDSDNEQFF
CDR3nt: TGCAGTGCTAGTAGCGGGGGGGACTCTGACAATGAGCAGTTCTTC

j_gene: TRBJ2-2
d_gene: TRBD1
abundance: -
v_gene: TRBV7-2
CDR3aa: CASTPLPRDRRPNTGELFF
CDR3nt: TGTGCCAGCACTCCTCTACCCCGGGACAGGCGCCCTAACACCGGGGAGCTGTTTTTT

j_gene: TRBJ1-1
d_gene: -
abundance: once
v_gene: TRBV5-8
CDR3aa: CASSLRGQRNTEAFF
CDR3nt: TGTGCCAGCAGCTTGAGAGGGCAGAGGAACACTGAAGCTTTCTTT

j_gene: TRBJ2-7
d_gene: -
abundance: -
v_gene: TRBV27
CDR3aa: CASSNPDTYEQYF
CDR3nt: TGTGCCAGCAGCAACCCCGACACCTACGAGCAGTACTTC

j_gene: TRBJ2-3
d_gene: TRBD1
abundance: -
v_gene: TRBV23-1
CDR3aa: CASSRFVFRSKGSDRGARYF
CDR3nt: TGCGCCAGCAGTCGATTTGTTTTCCGGAGTAAAGGGTCGGACAGGGGGGCGCGGTATTTT

j_gene: TRBJ2-6
d_gene: TRBD1
abundance: -
v_gene: TRBV5-5
CDR3aa: CASSLGKGADHIGANVLTF
CDR3nt: TGTGCCAGCAGCTTGGGGAAGGGGGCGGACCACATTGGGGCCAACGTCCTGACTTTC

j_gene: TRBJ2-7
d_gene: -
abundance: -
v_gene: TRBV6-6
CDR3aa: CASSYGGNEQYF
CDR3nt: TGTGCCAGCAGTTACGGCGGCAACGAGCAGTACTTC

j_gene: TRBJ2-1
d_gene: TRBD2
abundance: -
v_gene: TRBV27
CDR3aa: CASSFWAGGRHEQFF
CDR3nt: TGTGCCAGCAGCTTTTGGGCGGGGGGTCGGCATGAGCAGTTCTTC

j_gene: TRBJ2-1
d_gene: TRBD2
abundance: -
v_gene: TRBV19
CDR3aa: CASRGLAGNSYNEQFF
CDR3nt: TGTGCCAGTAGGGGACTAGCGGGTAACTCCTACAATGAGCAGTTCTTC

j_gene: TRBJ1-6
d_gene: -
abundance: -
v_gene: TRBV6-6
CDR3aa: CASSYLDRLSPLHF
CDR3nt: TGTGCCAGCAGTTACCTAGACCGCCTTTCACCCCTCCACTTT

j_gene: TRBJ1-1
d_gene: TRBD1
abundance: -
v_gene: TRBV15
CDR3aa: CATSRGQGASWTEAFF
CDR3nt: TGTGCCACCAGCAGGGGACAGGGGGCTTCTTGGACTGAAGCTTTCTTT

j_gene: TRBJ1-2
d_gene: TRBD1
abundance: -
v_gene: TRBV2
CDR3aa: CASVGTDYGYTF
CDR3nt: TGTGCCAGCGTTGGGACAGATTATGGCTACACCTTC

j_gene: TRBJ2-7
d_gene: -
abundance: -
v_gene: TRBV6-1
CDR3aa: CASSDPTRVVHEQYF
CDR3nt: TGTGCCAGCAGTGACCCGACCAGGGTCGTCCACGAGCAGTACTTC

j_gene: TRBJ2-1
d_gene: -
abundance: -
v_gene: TRBV6-5
CDR3aa: CASSSPRGDEQFF
CDR3nt: TGTGCCAGCAGTTCCCCCCGGGGTGATGAGCAGTTCTTC

j_gene: TRBJ2-7
d_gene: TRBD1
abundance: -
v_gene: TRBV7-2
CDR3aa: CASSLQGDGSYEQYF
CDR3nt: TGTGCCAGCAGTCTACAGGGGGATGGCTCCTACGAGCAGTACTTC

j_gene: TRBJ2-3
d_gene: -
abundance: -
v_gene: TRBV11-1
CDR3aa: CASSLLLASRADTQYF
CDR3nt: TGTGCCAGCAGCTTATTGTTAGCGTCTAGGGCAGATACGCAGTATTTT

j_gene: TRBJ2-7
d_gene: TRBD2
abundance: -
v_gene: TRBV20-1
CDR3aa: CSARAGGEQYF
CDR3nt: TGCAGTGCCCGAGCCGGGGGGGAGCAGTACTTC

j_gene: TRBJ2-3
d_gene: -
abundance: once
v_gene: TRBV7-3
CDR3aa: CASSSGLSPTDTQYF
CDR3nt: TGTGCCAGCAGCTCGGGACTTTCCCCCACAGATACGCAGTATTTT

j_gene: TRBJ1-2
d_gene: -
abundance: -
v_gene: TRBV5-4
CDR3aa: CASSLPGALGYTF
CDR3nt: TGTGCCAGCAGCTTGCCAGGGGCGCTTGGCTACACCTTC

j_gene: TRBJ1-1
d_gene: -
abundance: -
v_gene: TRBV11-1
CDR3aa: CASSAGRGIPGAFF
CDR3nt: TGTGCCAGCTCCGCCGGACGGGGAATACCCGGGGCTTTCTTT

j_gene: TRBJ1-2
d_gene: TRBD1
abundance: -
v_gene: TRBV5-6
CDR3aa: CASSLDPTGGSRYGYTF
CDR3nt: TGTGCCAGCAGCTTGGACCCGACAGGGGGCTCTCGCTATGGCTACACCTTC

j_gene: TRBJ1-6
d_gene: TRBD1
abundance: -
v_gene: TRBV10-2
CDR3aa: CASSTGGRNSPLHF
CDR3nt: TGCGCCAGCAGCACAGGGGGCAGAAATTCACCCCTCCACTTT

j_gene: TRBJ1-1
d_gene: -
abundance: -
v_gene: TRBV5-1
CDR3aa: CASSLLGRRLTEAFF
CDR3nt: TGCGCCAGCAGCTTACTGGGCAGACGCCTCACTGAAGCTTTCTTT

j_gene: TRBJ1-4
d_gene: -
abundance: -
v_gene: TRBV27
CDR3aa: CASSFRPPRQTNEKLFF
CDR3nt: TGTGCCAGCAGTTTCCGACCACCCCGACAGACTAATGAAAAACTGTTTTTT

j_gene: TRBJ2-7
d_gene: -
abundance: once
v_gene: TRBV11-2
CDR3aa: CASSLNGAYEQYF
CDR3nt: TGTGCCAGCAGCTTGAACGGGGCCTACGAGCAGTACTTC

j_gene: TRBJ1-2
d_gene: -
abundance: -
v_gene: TRBV5-1
CDR3aa: CASSLVGRAYGYTF
CDR3nt: TGCGCCAGCAGCTTGGTTGGCAGGGCCTATGGCTACACCTTC

j_gene: TRBJ2-1
d_gene: -
abundance: -
v_gene: TRBV18
CDR3aa: CASHRGASYNEQFF
CDR3nt: TGTGCCAGCCACCGGGGGGCCTCCTACAATGAGCAGTTCTTC

j_gene: TRBJ2-7
d_gene: -
abundance: -
v_gene: TRBV11-1
CDR3aa: CASSLANAGLHSYEQYF
CDR3nt: TGTGCCAGCAGCTTAGCGAATGCAGGGCTGCATTCCTACGAGCAGTACTTC

j_gene: TRBJ1-1
d_gene: -
abundance: -
v_gene: TRBV19
CDR3aa: CASSPSRGWNTEAFF
CDR3nt: TGTGCCAGTTCTCCGTCAAGGGGGTGGAACACTGAAGCTTTCTTT

j_gene: TRBJ2-7
d_gene: TRBD2
abundance: -
v_gene: TRBV30
CDR3aa: CAGGGLAGFYEQYF
CDR3nt: TGTGCCGGGGGGGGACTAGCGGGTTTCTACGAGCAGTACTTC

j_gene: TRBJ2-7
d_gene: -
abundance: -
v_gene: TRBV7-2
CDR3aa: CASRIMQGIGEQYF
CDR3nt: TGTGCCAGCAGGATAATGCAGGGGATTGGAGAGCAGTACTTC

j_gene: TRBJ2-2
d_gene: -
abundance: -
v_gene: TRBV14
CDR3aa: CASSRQLAANTGELFF
CDR3nt: TGTGCCAGCAGCCGACAACTAGCCGCGAACACCGGGGAGCTGTTTTTT

j_gene: TRBJ2-3
d_gene: -
abundance: -
v_gene: TRBV19
CDR3aa: CASSMIWGDTQYF
CDR3nt: TGTGCCAGTAGTATGATTTGGGGCGATACGCAGTATTTT

j_gene: TRBJ2-3
d_gene: -
abundance: -
v_gene: TRBV5-1
CDR3aa: CASSLDGSRTDTQYF
CDR3nt: TGCGCCAGCAGCTTGGACGGGTCCCGGACAGATACGCAGTATTTT

j_gene: TRBJ1-6
d_gene: TRBD1
abundance: -
v_gene: TRBV4-2
CDR3aa: CASSARQGLYNSPLHF
CDR3nt: TGTGCCAGCAGCGCTCGACAGGGACTCTATAATTCACCCCTCCACTTT

j_gene: TRBJ1-4
d_gene: TRBD1
abundance: -
v_gene: TRBV4-1
CDR3aa: CASSQDNRGEKLFF
CDR3nt: TGCGCCAGCAGCCAAGATAACAGGGGTGAAAAACTGTTTTTT

j_gene: TRBJ1-1
d_gene: -
abundance: -
v_gene: TRBV9
CDR3aa: CASSVDNGGYTEAFF
CDR3nt: TGTGCCAGCAGCGTAGATAACGGGGGGTACACTGAAGCTTTCTTT

j_gene: TRBJ2-7
d_gene: -
abundance: -
v_gene: TRBV12-3/TRBV12-4
CDR3aa: CASAKSGSYEQYF
CDR3nt: TGTGCCAGCGCGAAGTCAGGCTCCTACGAGCAGTACTTC

j_gene: TRBJ1-4
d_gene: -
abundance: -
v_gene: TRBV2
CDR3aa: CASSVAVSTNEKLFF
CDR3nt: TGTGCCAGCAGTGTGGCAGTTTCAACTAATGAAAAACTGTTTTTT

j_gene: TRBJ2-1
d_gene: -
abundance: -
v_gene: TRBV11-3
CDR3aa: CASSSGGERHNEQFF
CDR3nt: TGTGCCAGCAGCTCAGGAGGGGAGAGGCACAATGAGCAGTTCTTC